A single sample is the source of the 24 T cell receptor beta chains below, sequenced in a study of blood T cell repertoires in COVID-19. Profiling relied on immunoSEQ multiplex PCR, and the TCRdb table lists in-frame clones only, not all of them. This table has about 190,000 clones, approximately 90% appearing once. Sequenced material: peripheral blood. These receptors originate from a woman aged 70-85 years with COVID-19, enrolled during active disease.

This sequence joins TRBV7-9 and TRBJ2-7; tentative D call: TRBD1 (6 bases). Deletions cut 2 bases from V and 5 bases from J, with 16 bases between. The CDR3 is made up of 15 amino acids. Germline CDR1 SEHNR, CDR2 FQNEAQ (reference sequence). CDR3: CASSLPSDRIDEQYF. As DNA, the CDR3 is TGTGCCAGCAGCTTACCCTCTGACAGGATTGACGAGCAGTACTTC.

CDR3 sequence reads: CASSLVEGGGYTF. The CDR3 DNA is TGTGCCAGCAGCTTGGTGGAGGGTGGTGGCTACACCTTC. J is TRBJ1-2 and V is TRBV5-4; no clear D gene. The length of the CDR3 is 13 residues. From germline, CDR1 is SGHNT and CDR2 YYREEE (reference sequence). Trimming shortened V by 0 bases and J by 7 bases, and 10 bases separated the two germline ends.

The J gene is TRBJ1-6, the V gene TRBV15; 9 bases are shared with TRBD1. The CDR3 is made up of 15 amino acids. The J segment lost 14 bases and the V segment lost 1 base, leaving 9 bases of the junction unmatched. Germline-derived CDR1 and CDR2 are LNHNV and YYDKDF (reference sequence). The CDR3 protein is CATSRGQGGLISLHF. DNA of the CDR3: TGTGCCACCAGCAGAGGACAGGGGGGATTAATTTCCCTCCACTTT.

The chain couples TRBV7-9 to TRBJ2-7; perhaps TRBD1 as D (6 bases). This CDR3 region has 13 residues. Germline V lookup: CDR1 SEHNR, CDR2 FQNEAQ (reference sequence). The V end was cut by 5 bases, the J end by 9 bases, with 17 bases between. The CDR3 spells CASSPSGGGWQYF. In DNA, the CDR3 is TGTGCCAGCAGCCCTTCGGGTGGGGGCTGGCAGTACTTC.

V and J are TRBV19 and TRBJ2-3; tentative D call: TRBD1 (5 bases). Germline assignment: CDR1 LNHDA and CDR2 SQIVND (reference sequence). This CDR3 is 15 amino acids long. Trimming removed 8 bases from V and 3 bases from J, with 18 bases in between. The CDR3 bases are TGTGCCAGTGCAATGGGGCAGGCGTATACAGATACGCAGTATTTT. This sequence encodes CASAMGQAYTDTQYF. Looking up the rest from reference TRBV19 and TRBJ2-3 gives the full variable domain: DGGITQSPKYLFRKEGQNVTLSCEQNLNHDAMYWYRQDPGQGLRLIYYSQIVNDFQKGDIAEGYSVSREKKESFPLTVTSAQKNPTAFYLCASAMGQAYTDTQYFGPGTRLTVL.

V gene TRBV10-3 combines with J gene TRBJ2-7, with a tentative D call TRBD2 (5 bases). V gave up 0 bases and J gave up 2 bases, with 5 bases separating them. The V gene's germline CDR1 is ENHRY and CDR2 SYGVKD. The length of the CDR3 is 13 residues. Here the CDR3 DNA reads TGTGCCATCAGTGAGTCGGGAGCCTACGAGCAGTACTTC. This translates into CAISESGAYEQYF.

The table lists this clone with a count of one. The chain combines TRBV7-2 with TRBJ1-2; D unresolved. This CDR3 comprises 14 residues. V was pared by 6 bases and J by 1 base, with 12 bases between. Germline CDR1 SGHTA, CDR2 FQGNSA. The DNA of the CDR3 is TGTGCCAGCAGTTTGGAGGGCCGTAACTATGGCTACACCTTC. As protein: CASSLEGRNYGYTF.

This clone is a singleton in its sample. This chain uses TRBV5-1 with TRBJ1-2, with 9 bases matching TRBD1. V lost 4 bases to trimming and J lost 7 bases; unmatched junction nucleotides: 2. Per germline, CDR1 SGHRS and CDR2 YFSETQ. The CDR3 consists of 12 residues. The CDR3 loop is CASSGTGSGYTF. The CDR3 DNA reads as TGCGCCAGCAGCGGGACAGGGTCTGGCTACACCTTC.

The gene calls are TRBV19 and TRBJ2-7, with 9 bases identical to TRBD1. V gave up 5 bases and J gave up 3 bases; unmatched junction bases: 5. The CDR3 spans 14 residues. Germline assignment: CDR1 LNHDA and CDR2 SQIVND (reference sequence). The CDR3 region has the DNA TGTGCCAGTAGTTTGGGACAGGGATTCTACGAGCAGTACTTC. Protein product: CASSLGQGFYEQYF. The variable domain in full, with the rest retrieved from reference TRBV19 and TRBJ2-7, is DGGITQSPKYLFRKEGQNVTLSCEQNLNHDAMYWYRQDPGQGLRLIYYSQIVNDFQKGDIAEGYSVSREKKESFPLTVTSAQKNPTAFYLCASSLGQGFYEQYFGPGTRLTVT.

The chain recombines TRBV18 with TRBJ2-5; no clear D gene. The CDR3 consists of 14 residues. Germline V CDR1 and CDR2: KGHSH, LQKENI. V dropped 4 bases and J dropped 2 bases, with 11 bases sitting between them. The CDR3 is CASSRLNTQETQYF. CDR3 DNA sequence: TGTGCCAGCTCACGGTTGAATACACAAGAGACCCAGTACTTC.

The CDR3 sequence is CASSIDPAGSGYTF. The CDR3 DNA follows: TGTGCCAGTAGTATAGATCCAGCAGGCTCCGGCTACACCTTC. The rearrangement links TRBV19 to TRBJ1-2; D unresolved. V lost 0 bases and J lost 8, with 13 bases in between. Germline CDR1 is LNHDA and CDR2 is SQIVND (reference sequence). This CDR3 has 14 amino acids. The entire variable domain, with the rest obtained from reference TRBV19 and TRBJ1-2, is as follows: DGGITQSPKYLFRKEGQNVTLSCEQNLNHDAMYWYRQDPGQGLRLIYYSQIVNDFQKGDIAEGYSVSREKKESFPLTVTSAQKNPTAFYLCASSIDPAGSGYTFGSGTRLTVV.

This CDR3 reads CASSQENLAGRTTYEQYF. CDR3 sequence (DNA): TGCGCCAGCAGCCAGGAGAATCTAGCGGGGAGGACCACCTACGAGCAGTACTTC. This chain uses TRBV4-1 with TRBJ2-7, with 9 bases that match TRBD2. Germline V gene data show CDR1 as MGHRA and CDR2 as YSYEKL. V shed 3 bases, J shed 2 bases, and the junction held 14 bases outside the gene matches. The CDR3 is made up of 18 amino acids.

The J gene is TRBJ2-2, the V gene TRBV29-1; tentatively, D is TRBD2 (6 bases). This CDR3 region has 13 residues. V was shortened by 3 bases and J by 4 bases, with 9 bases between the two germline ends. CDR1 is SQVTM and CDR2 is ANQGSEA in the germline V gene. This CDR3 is CSVERGGTGELFF. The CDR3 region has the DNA TGCAGCGTTGAGAGGGGAGGCACCGGGGAGCTGTTTTTT.

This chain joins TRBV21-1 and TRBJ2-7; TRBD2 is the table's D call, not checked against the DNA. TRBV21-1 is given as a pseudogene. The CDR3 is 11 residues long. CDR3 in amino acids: CASSNSYEQYF. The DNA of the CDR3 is TGTGCCAGCAGCAATTCTTACGAGCAGTACTTC.

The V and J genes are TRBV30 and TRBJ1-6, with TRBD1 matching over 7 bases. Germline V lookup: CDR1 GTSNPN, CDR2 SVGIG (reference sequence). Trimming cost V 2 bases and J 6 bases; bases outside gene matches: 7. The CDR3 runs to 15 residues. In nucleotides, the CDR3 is TGTGCCTGGAGTACGAGGGGGCAGGGTAATTCACCCCTCCACTTT. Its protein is CAWSTRGQGNSPLHF. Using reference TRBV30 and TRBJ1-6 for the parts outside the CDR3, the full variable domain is SQTIHQWPATLVQPVGSPLSLECTVEGTSNPNLYWYRQAAGRGLQLLFYSVGIGQISSEVPQNLSASRPQDRQFILSSKKLLLSDSGFYLCAWSTRGQGNSPLHFGNGTRLTVT.

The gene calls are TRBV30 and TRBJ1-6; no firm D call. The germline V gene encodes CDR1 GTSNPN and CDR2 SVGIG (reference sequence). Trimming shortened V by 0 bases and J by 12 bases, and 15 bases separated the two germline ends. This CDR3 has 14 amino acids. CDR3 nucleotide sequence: TGTGCCTGGAGTGTACGATCCCAACCGGGACCCCTCCACTTT. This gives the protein CAWSVRSQPGPLHF.

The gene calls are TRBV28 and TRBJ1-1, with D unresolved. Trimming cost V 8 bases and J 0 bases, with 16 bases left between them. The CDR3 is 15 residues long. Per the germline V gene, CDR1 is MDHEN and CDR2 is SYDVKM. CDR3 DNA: TGTGCCAGCCCACCGTCCGGGATTATGAACACTGAAGCTTTCTTT. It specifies CASPPSGIMNTEAFF.

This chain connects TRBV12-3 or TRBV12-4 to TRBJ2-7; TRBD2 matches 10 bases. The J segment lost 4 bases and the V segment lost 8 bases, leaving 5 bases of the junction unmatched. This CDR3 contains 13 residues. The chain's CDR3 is CASGQAGGYEQYF. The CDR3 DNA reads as TGTGCCAGCGGCCAAGCGGGAGGGTACGAGCAGTACTTC.

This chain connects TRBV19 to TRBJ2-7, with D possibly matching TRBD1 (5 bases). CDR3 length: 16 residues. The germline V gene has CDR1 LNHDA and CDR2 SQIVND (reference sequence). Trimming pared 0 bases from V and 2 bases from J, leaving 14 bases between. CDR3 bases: TGTGCCAGTAGTATAGATGGGGCAAGTCGGACCTACGAGCAGTACTTC. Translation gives CASSIDGASRTYEQYF.

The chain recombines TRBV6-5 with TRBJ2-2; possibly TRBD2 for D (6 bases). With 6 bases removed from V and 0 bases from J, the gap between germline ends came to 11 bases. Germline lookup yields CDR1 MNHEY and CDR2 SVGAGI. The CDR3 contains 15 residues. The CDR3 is CASRPQRANTGELFF. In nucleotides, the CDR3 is TGTGCCAGCAGGCCCCAGCGGGCGAACACCGGGGAGCTGTTTTTT.

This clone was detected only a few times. CDR3 region: CASSLSQGTGNTIYF. CDR3 coding DNA: TGTGCCAGCAGTCTCTCTCAGGGTACTGGAAACACCATATATTTT. The chain employs TRBV28 and TRBJ1-3; D may be TRBD1 (5 bases). Per germline, CDR1 MDHEN and CDR2 SYDVKM. The CDR3 has 15 amino acids. V lost 5 bases to trimming and J lost 2 bases, with 13 bases between them. The variable domain in full, with the rest retrieved from reference TRBV28 and TRBJ1-3, is DVKVTQSSRYLVKRTGEKVFLECVQDMDHENMFWYRQDPGLGLRLIYFSYDVKMKEKGDIPEGYSVSREKKERFSLILESASTNQTSMYLCASSLSQGTGNTIYFGEGSWLTVV.

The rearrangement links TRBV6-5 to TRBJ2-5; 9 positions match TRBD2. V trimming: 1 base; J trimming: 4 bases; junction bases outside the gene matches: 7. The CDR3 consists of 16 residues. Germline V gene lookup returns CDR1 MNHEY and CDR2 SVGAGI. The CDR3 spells CASSYLGTSFTETQYF. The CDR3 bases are TGTGCCAGCAGTTACTTAGGGACTAGCTTTACAGAGACCCAGTACTTC.

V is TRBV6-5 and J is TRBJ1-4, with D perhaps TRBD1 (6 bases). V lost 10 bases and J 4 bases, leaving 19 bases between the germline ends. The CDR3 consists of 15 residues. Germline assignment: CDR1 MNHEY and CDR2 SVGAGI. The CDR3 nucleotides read TGTGCCACCAACAGGGAGACGGTCCTTAATGAAAAACTGTTTTTT. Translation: CATNRETVLNEKLFF.

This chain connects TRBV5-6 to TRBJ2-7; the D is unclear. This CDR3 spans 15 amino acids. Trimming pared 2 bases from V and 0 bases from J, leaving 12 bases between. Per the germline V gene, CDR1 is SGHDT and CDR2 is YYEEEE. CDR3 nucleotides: TGTGCCAGCAGCTTCTCCCCGGCAGGCTCCTACGAGCAGTACTTC. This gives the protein CASSFSPAGSYEQYF. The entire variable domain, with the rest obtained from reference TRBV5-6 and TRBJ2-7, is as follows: DAGVTQSPTHLIKTRGQQVTLRCSPKSGHDTVSWYQQALGQGPQFIFQYYEEEERQRGNFPDRFSGHQFPNYSSELNVNALLLGDSALYLCASSFSPAGSYEQYFGPGTRLTVT.